The 8 T cell receptor beta chains below all came from one sample that was sequenced in a study of blood T cell repertoires in COVID-19. This table comes from immunoSEQ multiplex PCR, and its TCRdb copy is limited to in-frame clones, with some not included. Of some 200,000 clones in the sample, 84% are singletons; the top ten hold about 14%. The sequenced sample consisted of peripheral blood. The receptors originated from a woman in her seventies with COVID-19, enrolled during active disease.

The chain employs TRBV19 and TRBJ2-5; 8 nucleotides match TRBD1. Germline CDR1 is LNHDA and CDR2 is SQIVND (reference sequence). V shed 7 bases and J 3 bases; nucleotides not matched to a gene: 13. The CDR3 is made up of 16 amino acids. The CDR3 protein is CASTKRLTGAKETQYF. The DNA of the CDR3 is TGTGCCAGTACCAAGCGCCTGACAGGGGCGAAAGAGACCCAGTACTTC.

The V gene is TRBV19, the J gene TRBJ2-2, with D perhaps matching TRBD1 (5 bases). The ends were cut back, 5 bases at V and 1 base at J, with 8 bases in the middle. This CDR3 spans 14 amino acids. Germline V CDR1 and CDR2: LNHDA, SQIVND (reference sequence). The chain's CDR3 is CASSLGQNTGELFF. The CDR3 bases are TGTGCCAGTAGTCTAGGACAGAACACCGGGGAGCTGTTTTTT. Supplemented by reference TRBV19 and TRBJ2-2, the full variable domain reads DGGITQSPKYLFRKEGQNVTLSCEQNLNHDAMYWYRQDPGQGLRLIYYSQIVNDFQKGDIAEGYSVSREKKESFPLTVTSAQKNPTAFYLCASSLGQNTGELFFGEGSRLTVL.

This chain links TRBV9 with TRBJ2-2, with D unclear. Trimming left V 0 bases short and J 11 bases short, with 8 bases between. Germline V gene data show CDR1 as SGDLS and CDR2 as YYNGEE. The CDR3 totals 12 residues. CDR3 region: CASSVGGSELFF. CDR3 in DNA: TGTGCCAGCAGCGTAGGAGGTTCCGAGCTGTTTTTT.

The chain carries TRBV27 and TRBJ2-1; 8 bases fit TRBD2. Trimming took 7 bases from V and 4 from J; bases not matched to a gene: 9. The CDR3 is 15 amino acids. The germline CDR1 and CDR2 sequences are MNHEY and SMNVEV (reference sequence). The DNA for the CDR3 is TGTGCCAGCAACCCAGCGGCTAGCGGGTACAATGAGCAGTTCTTC. This codes for CASNPAASGYNEQFF.

The chain combines TRBV7-9 with TRBJ1-2; D possibly corresponds to TRBD1 (6 bases). Per germline, CDR1 SEHNR and CDR2 FQNEAQ (reference sequence). This CDR3 spans 16 amino acids. Trimming removed 0 bases at V and 3 bases at J, with 14 bases between. The CDR3 DNA is TGTGCCAGCAGCTTAGCGCTTGGGGGCGCCCACTATGGCTACACCTTC. Translating gives CASSLALGGAHYGYTF.

The chain recombines TRBV7-2 with TRBJ2-7; 9 bases align to TRBD1. Germline assignment: CDR1 SGHTA and CDR2 FQGNSA. The length of the CDR3 is 14 residues. Trimming cost V 3 bases and J 8 bases; bases outside gene matches: 8. The CDR3 sequence: CASSFTGGRIKQYF. In DNA, the CDR3 is TGTGCCAGCAGCTTCACAGGGGGCCGAATTAAGCAGTACTTC. Based on the CDR3 plus reference TRBV7-2 and TRBJ2-7, the full variable domain is GAGVSQSPSNKVTEKGKDVELRCDPISGHTALYWYRQSLGQGLEFLIYFQGNSAPDKSGLPSDRFSAERTGGSVSTLTIQRTQQEDSAVYLCASSFTGGRIKQYFGPGTRLTVT.

The rearrangement links TRBV7-2 to TRBJ2-3, with 8 bases lining up with TRBD2. CDR3 length equals 15 residues. The germline V gene encodes CDR1 SGHTA and CDR2 FQGNSA. V lost 2 bases, J lost 3 bases, and 4 bases stayed unmatched. CDR3 coding DNA: TGTGCCAGCAGCTTAACACTAGCGGCGACAGATACGCAGTATTTT. This encodes CASSLTLAATDTQYF.

This clone was seen once. This chain connects TRBV5-1 to TRBJ2-1; 11 bases fit TRBD2. This CDR3 has 15 amino acids. J was trimmed by 4 bases and V by 2 bases; bases with no gene match: 2. Germline values: CDR1 SGHRS, CDR2 YFSETQ. The CDR3 region is CASSLIAGGYNEQFF. Here the CDR3 DNA reads TGCGCCAGCAGCTTAATAGCGGGGGGGTACAATGAGCAGTTCTTC.